This T cell receptor (beta chain) was recovered during a study of blood T cell repertoires in COVID-19. Overall study: The analysed material was cDNA or gDNA that came from T cells, B-cell-depleted T cells, or PBMCs.

V was cut by 2 bases and J by 6 bases, with 8 bases left in between. The CDR3 has 13 residues. Assay: immunoSEQ multiplex PCR; the TCRdb copy retains only in-frame clones and omits some. The table has roughly 62,000 clones, approximately 90% seen once. Sequenced material: peripheral blood. This clonotype originated in a human donor with acute or convalescent COVID-19. The donor label of this sample is uncertain. The V and J genes are TRBV12-3 or TRBV12-4 and TRBJ2-1; maybe TRBD2 (6 bases). CDR3 amino acids: CASSLMRGNEQFF. In nucleotides, the CDR3 is TGTGCCAGCAGTTTAATGCGGGGCAATGAGCAGTTCTTC.